Listed below are T cell receptor beta chains from one sample, sequenced in a study of Ad26.COV2.S vaccination and SARS-CoV-2 variants. Produced via immunoSEQ multiplex PCR; TCRdb's table is partial and in-frame only. The sample consists of 300,000 to 450,000 clones, 80% to 90% of them appearing once. The sequenced sample was peripheral blood, obtained in a trial of Ad26.COV2.S vaccine versus placebo. All receptors come from a person between 18 and 59 years old who received the Ad26.COV2.S COVID-19 vaccine or a placebo. CDR3s include the opening cysteine and the closing phenylalanine or tryptophan. A D gene is named only where the DNA matches it firmly. The size of a clone is reported for some rows only, either as once, few or many, or as a class for expanded clones.

CDR3 DNA,CDR3 protein,V gene,J gene,D gene,clone size
TGCAGCGTCCAGCCGTTAACGACTAAAGGGATTGAAGCTTTCTTT,CSVQPLTTKGIEAFF,TRBV29-1,TRBJ1-1,-,-
TGTGCCAGCAGAGAGACCTCTAGAAACACCGGGGAGCTGTTTTTT,CASRETSRNTGELFF,TRBV2,TRBJ2-2,-,few
TGTGCCAGCTCACGTCAGGATAATCAGCCCCAGCATTTT,CASSRQDNQPQHF,TRBV18,TRBJ1-5,-,-
TGTGCCAGCAGCGCATACCTCGGGGGGGTCGGGAGCACTGAAGCTTTCTTT,CASSAYLGGVGSTEAFF,TRBV9,TRBJ1-1,-,-
TGTGCCAGCACCCGGACAGGGAGTTATGAAAAACTGTTTTTT,CASTRTGSYEKLFF,TRBV6-6,TRBJ1-4,TRBD1,once
TGTGCCAGCAGCCAAGGACACGCCGGTAGCTCCTACAATGAGCAGTTCTTC,CASSQGHAGSSYNEQFF,TRBV3-1/TRBV3-2,TRBJ2-1,-,-
TGTGCCAGCGAAGGGAGTTCACCCCTCCACTTT,CASEGSSPLHF,TRBV6-6,TRBJ1-6,-,-
TGTGCCAGCAGTCCCCCTCGGACCTCCTACGAGCAGTACTTC,CASSPPRTSYEQYF,TRBV28,TRBJ2-7,-,-
TGCAGCGTTGCCTTCAACGTCTACGAGCAGTACTTC,CSVAFNVYEQYF,TRBV29-1,TRBJ2-7,-,-
TGTGCCAGCAGGGGTCCGGCATACACTGAAGCTTTCTTT,CASRGPAYTEAFF,TRBV2,TRBJ1-1,-,-
TGTGCCAGCAGCCGACTAGCGGGGGCCGCCTACGAGCAGTACTTC,CASSRLAGAAYEQYF,TRBV6-5,TRBJ2-7,TRBD2,-
TGTGCCAGCAGCTTAACGGCGGGCCAGACCTACGAGCAGTACTTC,CASSLTAGQTYEQYF,TRBV7-2,TRBJ2-7,-,-
TGTGCCAGCAGTGAATTTAAGACAGGGGGCGCTTTCAAAAACATTCAGTACTTC,CASSEFKTGGAFKNIQYF,TRBV2,TRBJ2-4,TRBD1,-